These 8 T cell receptor beta chains originate from one sample sequenced in a study of T cells after yellow fever vaccination (dated by TCRdb to about 2019). This sample's treatment or condition label indicates: live attenuated yellow fever vaccine strain. To prepare the library, 5' RACE was applied. Sequencing was performed on an Illumina HiSeq 2500. TCRdb itself trimmed the public reads at Q25 with fastp, ran MiXCR and retained productive beta chains. Duplicate CDR3 protein sequences are folded into a single record with the most common DNA and genes. The sample table records under 300,000 distinct CDR3 sequences; 13% of these occur just once. Around 0.49% of the sample is taken by the ten largest. The source material was CD4+ T cells sorted from PBMCs, sampled 45 days after the yellow fever booster vaccination. The receptors were sampled from a man aged 25-40 years who received the YFV17D yellow fever vaccine.

This clonotype was counted ten times or more. The chain uses TRBV20-1 and TRBJ2-3, with a tentative D call TRBD2 (6 bases). Trimming left V 1 base short and J 1 base short, with 9 bases between. CDR1 is DFQATT and CDR2 is SNEGSKA in the germline V gene (reference sequence). This CDR3 has 14 residues. The DNA for the CDR3 is TGCAGTGCTAGAGGTTGGGGGGGCACAGATACGCAGTATTTT. Translating it yields CSARGWGGTDTQYF.

The CDR3 DNA is TGTGCCAGCAGTTTTCGCGGGACAGGGACCTACGAGCAGTACTTC. It is translated as CASSFRGTGTYEQYF. The V call is TRBV27, the J call TRBJ2-7; 9 nucleotides agree with TRBD1. The CDR3 is 15 amino acids. Germline CDR1 reads MNHEY; CDR2 reads SMNVEV (reference sequence). With V trimmed by 3 bases and J by 2 bases, 5 bases remained unmatched.

This chain connects TRBV18 to TRBJ1-4; unclear D gene. Trimming took 2 bases from V and 0 from J, leaving 10 bases between them. Germline lookup yields CDR1 KGHSH and CDR2 LQKENI. There are 16 residues in the CDR3. This CDR3 is CASSPRLGATNEKLFF. CDR3 bases: TGTGCCAGCTCACCAAGGTTGGGTGCAACTAATGAAAAACTGTTTTTT.

The chain is built from TRBV14 and TRBJ1-5; D call uncertain. CDR1 and CDR2 from the germline V gene are SGHDN and FVKESK. The CDR3 spans 13 residues. Trimming left V 6 bases short and J 5 bases short, with 11 bases between. This CDR3 is CASSLTGYQPQHF. CDR3 nucleotide sequence: TGTGCCAGCAGTCTCACGGGGTATCAGCCCCAGCATTTT.

The genes are TRBV3-1 and TRBJ2-7, with D unresolved. The germline V gene encodes CDR1 LGHDT and CDR2 YNNKEL (reference sequence). V was shortened by 3 bases and J by 6 bases, with 6 bases between the two germline ends. The CDR3 totals 11 residues. CDR3 bases: TGTGCCAGCAGCCACCCGGGCGAGCAGTACTTC. Residues: CASSHPGEQYF.

The chain couples TRBV7-8 to TRBJ1-1; a weak D match, TRBD1 (5 bases). Germline V gives CDR1 SGHVS, CDR2 FQNEAQ. With 1 base removed from V and 10 bases from J, the gap between germline ends came to 16 bases. CDR3 length: 14 residues. The chain's CDR3 is CASSLVGGSRVAFF. CDR3 DNA sequence: TGTGCCAGCAGCTTAGTTGGGGGGTCAAGGGTAGCTTTCTTT. Based on the CDR3 plus reference TRBV7-8 and TRBJ1-1, the full variable domain is GAGVSQSPRYKVAKRGQDVALRCDPISGHVSLFWYQQALGQGPEFLTYFQNEAQLDKSGLPSDRFFAERPEGSVSTLKIQRTQQEDSAVYLCASSLVGGSRVAFFGQGTRLTVV.

This clonotype was counted between two and nine times. The V gene is TRBV6-5, the J gene TRBJ1-1, with 7 bases identical to TRBD1. CDR3 length: 15 amino acids. CDR1 MNHEY and CDR2 SVGAGI come from the germline V gene. Trimming took 2 bases from V and 4 from J; bases not matched to a gene: 7. In DNA, the CDR3 is TGTGCCAGCAGTTACCACAGGGGAACGGGCACTGAAGCTTTCTTT. Translated, it gives CASSYHRGTGTEAFF.

In its sample, this clonotype was seen many times. The rearrangement uses TRBV7-9 and TRBJ2-1; 7 bases align to TRBD2. The germline V gene has CDR1 SEHNR and CDR2 FQNEAQ (reference sequence). This CDR3 spans 17 amino acids. Trimming at V came to 4 bases and at J to 4 bases, leaving 13 bases not matched to a gene. CDR3 coding DNA: TGTGCCAGCAGCTCCAAACGCCGGCTAGCGGTATACAATGAGCAGTTCTTC. Encoded protein: CASSSKRRLAVYNEQFF.